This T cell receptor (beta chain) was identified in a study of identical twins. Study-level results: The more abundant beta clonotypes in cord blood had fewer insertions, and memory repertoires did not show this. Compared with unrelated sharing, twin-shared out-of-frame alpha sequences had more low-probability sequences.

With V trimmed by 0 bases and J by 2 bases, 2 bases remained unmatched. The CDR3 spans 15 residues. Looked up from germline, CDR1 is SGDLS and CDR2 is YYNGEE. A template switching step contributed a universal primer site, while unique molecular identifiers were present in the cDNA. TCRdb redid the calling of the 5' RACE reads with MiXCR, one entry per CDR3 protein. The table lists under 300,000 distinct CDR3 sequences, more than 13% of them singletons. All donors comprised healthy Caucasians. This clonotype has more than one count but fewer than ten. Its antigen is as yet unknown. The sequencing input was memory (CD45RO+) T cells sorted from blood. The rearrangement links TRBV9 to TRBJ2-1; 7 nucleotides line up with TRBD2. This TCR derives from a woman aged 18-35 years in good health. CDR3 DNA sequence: TGTGCCAGCAGCGTAGAAGGGACTACCTACAATGAGCAGTTCTTC. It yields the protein CASSVEGTTYNEQFF.